The T cell receptor beta chain described here comes from a study of T cell responses to AZD1222 COVID-19 vaccine. Points from the study as a whole: Only six AZD1222 recipients tested seropositive at baseline. Researchers took repertoire samples only after the peak T cell response had come. Spike-wide vaccine-associated CD4 TCRs dominated at 160-218 and 743-854. The sample set comprised mostly white British donors with more females, and clonal diversity was possibly underestimated.

Germline lookup yields CDR1 MRHNA and CDR2 SNTAGT. There are 16 residues in the CDR3. The ends were cut back, 0 bases at V and 4 bases at J, with 16 bases in the middle. On this clone: Its specificity is not known.

Libraries were prepared by immunoSEQ multiplex PCR; TCRdb keeps only in-frame clonotypes and omits some of them. The table has roughly 40,000 clones, 80% to 90% seen once. The chain combines TRBV6-4 with TRBJ2-7; tentatively, D is TRBD2 (5 bases). Sample: peripheral blood, taken 28 days after the second dose of the MenACWY control vaccine. This TCR was recovered from an adult who received the MenACWY meningococcal vaccine as a control. The chain's CDR3 is CASSDSKADQDYEQYF. In DNA, the CDR3 is TGTGCCAGCAGTGACTCGAAAGCGGACCAAGATTACGAGCAGTACTTC.